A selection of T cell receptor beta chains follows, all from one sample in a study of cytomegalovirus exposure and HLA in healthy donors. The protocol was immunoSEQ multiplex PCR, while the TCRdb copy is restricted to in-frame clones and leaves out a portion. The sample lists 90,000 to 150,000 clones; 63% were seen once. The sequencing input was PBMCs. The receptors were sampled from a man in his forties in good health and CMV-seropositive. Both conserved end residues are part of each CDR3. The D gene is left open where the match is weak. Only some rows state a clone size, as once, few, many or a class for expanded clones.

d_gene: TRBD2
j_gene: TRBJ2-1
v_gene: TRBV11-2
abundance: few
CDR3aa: CASSLDLAGAIGEQFF
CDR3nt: TGTGCCAGCAGCTTAGATCTCGCGGGAGCTATAGGTGAGCAGTTCTTC

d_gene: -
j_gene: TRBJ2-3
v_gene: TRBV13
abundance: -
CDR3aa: CASRPLGGADTQYF
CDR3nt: TGTGCCAGCAGACCCTTGGGGGGAGCAGATACGCAGTATTTT

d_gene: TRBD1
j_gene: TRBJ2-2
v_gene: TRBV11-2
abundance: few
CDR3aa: CASSLNRGSTGELFF
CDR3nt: TGTGCCAGCAGCTTAAACAGGGGAAGCACCGGGGAGCTGTTTTTT

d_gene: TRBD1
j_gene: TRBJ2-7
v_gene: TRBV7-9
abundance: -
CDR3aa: CASSPGQGGVNEQYF
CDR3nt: TGTGCCAGCAGCCCAGGACAGGGTGGGGTCAACGAGCAGTACTTC

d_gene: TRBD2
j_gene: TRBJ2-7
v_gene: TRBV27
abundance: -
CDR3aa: CASRLFAGAPYEQYF
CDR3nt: TGTGCCAGCAGACTCTTCGCGGGAGCCCCCTACGAGCAGTACTTC

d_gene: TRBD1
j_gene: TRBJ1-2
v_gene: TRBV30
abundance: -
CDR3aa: CAWSPGGYGYAF
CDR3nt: TGTGCCTGGAGTCCAGGGGGCTATGGCTACGCCTTC

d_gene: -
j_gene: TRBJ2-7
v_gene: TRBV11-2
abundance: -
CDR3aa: CASSSQGGSYEQYF
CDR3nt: TGTGCCAGCAGTTCACAGGGGGGGTCCTACGAGCAGTACTTC

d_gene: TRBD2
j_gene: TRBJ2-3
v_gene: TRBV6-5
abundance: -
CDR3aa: CASSLLAGGFLNTQYF
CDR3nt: TGTGCCAGCAGTTTACTAGCGGGAGGGTTCTTGAATACGCAGTATTTT

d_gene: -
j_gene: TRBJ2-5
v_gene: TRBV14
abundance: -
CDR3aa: CASSHLNRETQYF
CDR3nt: TGTGCCAGCAGCCATTTAAATCGGGAGACCCAGTACTTC

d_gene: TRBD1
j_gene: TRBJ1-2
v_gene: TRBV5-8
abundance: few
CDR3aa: CASSPWTGANYGYTF
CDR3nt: TGTGCCAGCAGCCCCTGGACAGGGGCCAACTATGGCTACACCTTC

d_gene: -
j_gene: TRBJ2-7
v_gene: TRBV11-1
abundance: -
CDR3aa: CASSLAHGDSYEQYF
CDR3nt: TGTGCCAGCAGCTTGGCACACGGGGACTCCTACGAGCAGTACTTC

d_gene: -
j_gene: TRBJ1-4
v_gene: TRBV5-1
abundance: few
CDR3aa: CASSLAPGGILNEKLFF
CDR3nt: TGCGCCAGCAGCTTGGCCCCCGGAGGTATTCTTAATGAAAAACTGTTTTTT